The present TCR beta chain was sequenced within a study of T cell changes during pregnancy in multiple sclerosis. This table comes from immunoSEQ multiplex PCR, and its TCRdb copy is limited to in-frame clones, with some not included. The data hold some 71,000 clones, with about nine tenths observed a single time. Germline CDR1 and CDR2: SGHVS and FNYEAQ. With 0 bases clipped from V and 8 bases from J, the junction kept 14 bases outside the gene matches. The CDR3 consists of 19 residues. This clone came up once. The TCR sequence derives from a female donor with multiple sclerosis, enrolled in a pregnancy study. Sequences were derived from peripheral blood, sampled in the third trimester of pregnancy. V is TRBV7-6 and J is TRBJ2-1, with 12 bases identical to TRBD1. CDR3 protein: CASSLAGVMGTGGVYEQFF. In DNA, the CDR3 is TGTGCCAGCAGCTTAGCAGGGGTAATGGGGACAGGGGGCGTTTATGAGCAGTTCTTC.